This T cell receptor (beta chain) was retrieved from a study of cytomegalovirus exposure and HLA in healthy donors. Findings and limits, study-wide: Some V segments, including TRBV6-2 and TRBV6-3, were excluded as indistinguishable. The study flagged roughly 150 TCR beta chains as cytomegalovirus-associated. Later work showed greater clonal expansion in HLA-associated TCR beta chains than in equally common others.

V lost 5 bases to trimming and J lost 7 bases; unmatched junction nucleotides: 8. Germline V CDR1 and CDR2: KGHSH, LQKENI. The CDR3 extends over 14 amino acids. Notes on this clone: Its target is unknown.

The PCR made use of 60 Vbeta and 13 Jbeta primers. Original methodology: Later, roughly 86 million unique TCR beta chains were counted in an analysis, and approximately 10 million of them were shared. Here immunoSEQ multiplex PCR was the method, and the copy in TCRdb shows in-frame clones only, minus some. That table furnishes V, J and clone size, whereas the DNA furnished D and trimming. Among 150,000 to 200,000 clones listed, approximately 78% were seen once. The origin of this receptor is a male donor in good health and CMV-seropositive. This sequence joins TRBV18 and TRBJ1-5; 7 bases fit TRBD1. Sequencing was carried out using PBMCs. CDR3 sequence reads: CASSSDRVSQPQHF. As DNA, the CDR3 is TGTGCCAGCTCAAGCGACAGGGTATCGCAGCCCCAGCATTTT.